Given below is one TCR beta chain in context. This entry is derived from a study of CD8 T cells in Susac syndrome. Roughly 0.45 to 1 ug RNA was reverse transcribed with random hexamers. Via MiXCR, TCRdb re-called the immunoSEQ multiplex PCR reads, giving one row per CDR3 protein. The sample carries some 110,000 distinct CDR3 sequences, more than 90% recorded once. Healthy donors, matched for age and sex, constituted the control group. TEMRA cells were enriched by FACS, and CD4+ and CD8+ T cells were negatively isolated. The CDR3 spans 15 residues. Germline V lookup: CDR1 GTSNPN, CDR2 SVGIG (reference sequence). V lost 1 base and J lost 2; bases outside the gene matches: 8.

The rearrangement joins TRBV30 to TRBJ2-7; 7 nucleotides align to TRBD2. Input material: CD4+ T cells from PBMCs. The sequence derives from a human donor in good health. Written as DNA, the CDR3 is TGTGCCTGGAGTGGTAGCGGGCATGGAGCCTACGAGCAGTACTTC. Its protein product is CAWSGSGHGAYEQYF.